This T cell receptor (beta chain) was obtained from a study of CD8 T cells in Susac syndrome. Study results and caveats: As acknowledged by the study, its TCR sequencing and HLA analysis included a relatively small number of individuals.

This CDR3 spans 12 amino acids. Germline lookup yields CDR1 MDHEN and CDR2 SYDVKM. The germline V and J ends were trimmed by 7 bases and 6 bases, with 12 bases remaining between them. Reverse transcription of 0.5 to 1 ug RNA used random hexamers. TCRdb reprocessed the immunoSEQ multiplex PCR reads with MiXCR, giving one entry per CDR3 protein. The table includes approximately 190,000 distinct CDR3 sequences, approximately 93% detected once. From blood CD8+ and CD4+ T cells, TCR beta sequences were generated. The individuals used as controls were healthy donors who had been matched for both age and sex. Through negative isolation, CD4+ and CD8+ T cells were obtained, while TEMRA cells were enriched using FACS. This clonotype appeared a single time. The antigen is unknown.

The chain has TRBV28 and TRBJ1-2; no clear D gene. The clonotype comes from a human donor in good health. Sample: CD4+ T cells from PBMCs. The CDR3 coding sequence is TGTGCCAGCAACCCCATGAGGGATGGCTACACCTTC. Its protein is CASNPMRDGYTF.